These 10 T cell receptor beta chains were all obtained from the same sample, sequenced in a study of blood T cell repertoires in COVID-19. TCRdb's table, derived via immunoSEQ multiplex PCR, lists solely in-frame clones and lacks some. Of some 40,000 clones in the sample, about 80% were seen once. Sequenced material: peripheral blood. Receptor source: an elderly man with active or convalescent COVID-19.

V and J are TRBV13 and TRBJ2-1, with D possibly matching TRBD2 (6 bases). Germline lookup yields CDR1 PRHDT and CDR2 FYEKMQ (reference sequence). Trimming took off 4 bases at V and 1 base at J, with 14 bases between the two ends. This CDR3 region has 16 residues. The CDR3 nucleotides read TGTGCCAGCAGCTCAACTTCCGGGGGATCCTACAATGAGCAGTTCTTC. Residues: CASSSTSGGSYNEQFF. Variable domain in full (rest from reference TRBV13 and TRBJ2-1): AAGVIQSPRHLIKEKRETATLKCYPIPRHDTVYWYQQGPGQDPQFLISFYEKMQSDKGSIPDRFSAQQFSDYHSELNMSSLELGDSALYFCASSSTSGGSYNEQFFGPGTRLTVL.

The chain is built from TRBV9 and TRBJ2-5; weak D call: TRBD2 (5 bases). CDR1 is SGDLS and CDR2 is YYNGEE in the germline V gene. CDR3 length: 14 residues. V shed 3 bases and J shed 5 bases, with 14 bases lying between them. CDR3 bases: TGTGCCAGCAGCGCTTGGGCTAGCATCGAGACCCAGTACTTC. Protein product: CASSAWASIETQYF.

This clone appeared once. The J gene is TRBJ2-3, the V gene TRBV9; no reliable D call. In germline, CDR1 is SGDLS, CDR2 YYNGEE. V gave up 4 bases and J gave up 5 bases, with 11 bases separating them. The CDR3 is 13 amino acids. DNA of the CDR3: TGTGCCAGCAGCCCTAGTCAAGTAGATACGCAGTATTTT. Translation: CASSPSQVDTQYF. Based on the CDR3 plus reference TRBV9 and TRBJ2-3, the full variable domain is DSGVTQTPKHLITATGQRVTLRCSPRSGDLSVYWYQQSLDQGLQFLIQYYNGEERAKGNILERFSAQQFPDLHSELNLSSLELGDSALYFCASSPSQVDTQYFGPGTRLTVL.

The V and J genes are TRBV3-1 (or the pseudogene TRBV3-2) and TRBJ1-4; 7 bases align to TRBD1. The V segment lost 0 bases and the J segment 6 bases; nucleotides outside the gene matches: 10. Germline-derived CDR1 and CDR2 are LGHDT and YNNKEL (reference sequence). CDR3 length equals 17 residues. The CDR3 DNA is TGTGCCAGCAGCCAAGAGACCCACAGGGGTTTTCATGAAAAACTGTTTTTT. Its translation is CASSQETHRGFHEKLFF.

This chain uses TRBV19 with TRBJ2-7, with D unclear. The ends were cut back, 1 base at V and 0 bases at J, with 10 bases in the middle. Germline CDR1 is LNHDA and CDR2 is SQIVND (reference sequence). This CDR3 has 15 amino acids. CDR3 loop: CASSIAGSLSYEQYF. The CDR3 bases are TGTGCCAGTAGTATAGCAGGCAGCCTCTCCTACGAGCAGTACTTC. Filled out from reference TRBV19 and TRBJ2-7, the complete variable domain reads DGGITQSPKYLFRKEGQNVTLSCEQNLNHDAMYWYRQDPGQGLRLIYYSQIVNDFQKGDIAEGYSVSREKKESFPLTVTSAQKNPTAFYLCASSIAGSLSYEQYFGPGTRLTVT.

The J gene is TRBJ1-2, the V gene TRBV4-1; tentative D call: TRBD1 (6 bases). Trimming pared 5 bases from V and 2 bases from J, leaving 18 bases between. The CDR3 is 16 residues long. Germline lookup yields CDR1 MGHRA and CDR2 YSYEKL. Written as DNA, the CDR3 is TGCGCCAGCAGCTCAGCCGGGACACACCAGAACTATGGCTACACCTTC. Residues: CASSSAGTHQNYGYTF.

The chain couples TRBV2 to TRBJ1-2, with 7 positions matching TRBD1. J was trimmed by 3 bases and V by 4 bases; bases with no gene match: 8. Germline V gene lookup returns CDR1 SNHLY and CDR2 FYNNEI. This CDR3 comprises 15 residues. The CDR3 DNA reads as TGTGCCAGCAGTGGGACACAGGGGAGTGACTATGGCTACACCTTC. Protein sequence: CASSGTQGSDYGYTF. Combining the CDR3 with reference TRBV2 and TRBJ1-2 gives the whole variable domain EPEVTQTPSHQVTQMGQEVILRCVPISNHLYFYWYRQILGQKVEFLVSFYNNEISEKSEIFDDQFSVERPDGSNFTLKIRSTKLEDSAMYFCASSGTQGSDYGYTFGSGTRLTVV.

The table lists this clone with a few counts. The rearrangement links TRBV4-1 to TRBJ1-2; D perhaps matches TRBD1 (5 bases). CDR3 length: 16 residues. Trimming removed 6 bases from V and 0 bases from J, with 17 bases in between. From germline, CDR1 is MGHRA and CDR2 YSYEKL. The CDR3 nucleotides are TGCGCCAGCAGTTGGACCTTAGGGGAAACTAACTATGGCTACACCTTC. It encodes CASSWTLGETNYGYTF.

The rearrangement uses TRBV5-1 and TRBJ2-5; 8 bases are a match to TRBD2. Germline V gene lookup returns CDR1 SGHRS and CDR2 YFSETQ. CDR3 length equals 15 residues. The V segment lost 3 bases and the J segment 5 bases; nucleotides outside the gene matches: 9. CDR3: CASSSTGGGWETQYF. CDR3 DNA sequence: TGCGCCAGCAGCTCTACCGGGGGGGGCTGGGAGACCCAGTACTTC.

The chain uses TRBV9 and TRBJ2-3; D perhaps matches TRBD1 (5 bases). Germline CDR1 reads SGDLS; CDR2 reads YYNGEE. Trimming shortened V by 0 bases and J by 0 bases, and 8 bases separated the two germline ends. CDR3 length equals 15 residues. The CDR3 loop is CASSVVGVSTDTQYF. CDR3 DNA: TGTGCCAGCAGCGTAGTAGGGGTTAGCACAGATACGCAGTATTTT.